The 5 T cell receptor beta chains presented below share a single source sample, sequenced in a study of cytomegalovirus exposure and HLA in healthy donors. PCR primers comprised 60 Vbeta and 13 Jbeta primers. Assay: immunoSEQ multiplex PCR; the TCRdb copy retains only in-frame clones and omits some. Here the sample spans about 180,000 clones, 60% to 85% being singletons. Sequenced input: PBMCs. The receptors stem from a man between 35 and 55 years old in good health and CMV-seronegative.

The chain combines TRBV15 with TRBJ2-1, with 15 bases matching TRBD2. The V gene end was trimmed by 1 base and the J gene end by 5 bases; junction bases not matched to a gene: 0. CDR3 length: 16 residues. From germline, CDR1 is LNHNV and CDR2 YYDKDF (reference sequence). The CDR3 here is CATSRGTSGGDNEQFF. The DNA of the CDR3 is TGTGCCACCAGCAGAGGGACTAGCGGGGGGGACAATGAGCAGTTCTTC.

The genes are TRBV5-6 and TRBJ1-5; 8 nucleotides match TRBD1. The V gene's germline CDR1 is SGHDT and CDR2 YYEEEE. Losses at the gene ends were 2 bases for V and 6 bases for J; bases not matched to a gene: 7. The CDR3 is 15 residues long. The CDR3 protein is CASSFDRGRGQPQHF. The DNA of the CDR3 is TGTGCCAGCAGCTTCGACAGGGGAAGAGGTCAGCCCCAGCATTTT.

This chain uses TRBV9 with TRBJ2-5, with 9 positions matching TRBD2. This CDR3 spans 16 amino acids. V was clipped by 0 bases and J by 4 bases; unmatched bases: 7. Germline loops: CDR1 SGDLS, CDR2 YYNGEE. DNA for the CDR3: TGTGCCAGCAGCGTAGAGGGCGGGGGGGCGGGAGAGACCCAGTACTTC. Translating gives CASSVEGGGAGETQYF.

The chain employs TRBV5-1 and TRBJ2-4; weak D call: TRBD2 (6 bases). Per germline, CDR1 SGHRS and CDR2 YFSETQ. The CDR3 totals 16 residues. V was clipped by 0 bases and J by 3 bases, with 13 bases between them. The CDR3 loop reads CASSLGRERVKNIQYF. Here the CDR3 DNA reads TGCGCCAGCAGCTTGGGACGGGAGAGGGTCAAAAACATTCAGTACTTC.

The chain links TRBV30 to TRBJ2-2; 9 bases fit TRBD2. Germline lookup yields CDR1 GTSNPN and CDR2 SVGIG (reference sequence). This CDR3 spans 16 amino acids. With 4 bases clipped from V and 6 bases from J, the junction kept 12 bases outside the gene matches. CDR3 bases: TGTGCCTGGATCCTAAGCGGGAGGCTCGGGTCCGGGGAGCTGTTTTTT. As protein: CAWILSGRLGSGELFF.